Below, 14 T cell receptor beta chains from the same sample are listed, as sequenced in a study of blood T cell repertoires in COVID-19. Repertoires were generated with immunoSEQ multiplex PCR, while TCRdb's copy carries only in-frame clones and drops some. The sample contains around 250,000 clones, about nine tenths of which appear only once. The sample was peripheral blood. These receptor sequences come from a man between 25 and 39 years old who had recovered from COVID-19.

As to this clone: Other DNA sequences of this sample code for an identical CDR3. CDR3 residues: CASSPGQGSYEQYF. CDR3 nucleotides: TGTGCCAGCAGCCCAGGACAGGGGTCCTACGAGCAGTACTTC. The genes are TRBV11-2 and TRBJ2-7; 9 bases match TRBD1. The V gene end was trimmed by 5 bases and the J gene end by 1 base; junction bases not matched to a gene: 3. This CDR3 region has 14 residues. Looked up from germline, CDR1 is SGHAT and CDR2 is FQNNGV.

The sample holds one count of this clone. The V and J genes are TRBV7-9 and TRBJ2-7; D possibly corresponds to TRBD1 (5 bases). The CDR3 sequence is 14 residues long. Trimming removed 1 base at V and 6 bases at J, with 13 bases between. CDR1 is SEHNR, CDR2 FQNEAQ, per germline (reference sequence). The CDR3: CASSLELGPSEQYF. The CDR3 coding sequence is TGTGCCAGCAGCTTAGAGCTGGGGCCGAGCGAGCAGTACTTC.

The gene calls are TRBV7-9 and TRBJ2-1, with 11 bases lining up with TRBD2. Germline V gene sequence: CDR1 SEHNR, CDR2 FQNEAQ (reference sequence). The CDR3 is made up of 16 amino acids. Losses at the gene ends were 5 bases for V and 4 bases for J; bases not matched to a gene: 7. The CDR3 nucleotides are TGTGCCAGCAGCCCGAGACTAGCGGGGATTTACAATGAGCAGTTCTTC. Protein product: CASSPRLAGIYNEQFF.

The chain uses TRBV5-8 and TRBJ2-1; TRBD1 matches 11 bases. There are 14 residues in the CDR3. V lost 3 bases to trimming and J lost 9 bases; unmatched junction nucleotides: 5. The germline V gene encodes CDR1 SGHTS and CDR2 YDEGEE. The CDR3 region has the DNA TGTGCCAGCAGCTCCAGGACAGGGGGCACTGAGCAGTTCTTC. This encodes CASSSRTGGTEQFF.

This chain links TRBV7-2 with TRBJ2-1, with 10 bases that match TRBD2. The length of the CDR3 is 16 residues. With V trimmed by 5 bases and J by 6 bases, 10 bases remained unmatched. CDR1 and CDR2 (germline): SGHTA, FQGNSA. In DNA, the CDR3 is TGTGCCAGCAGCCGCACTCATAGCGGGGGGCGCAATGAGCAGTTCTTC. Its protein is CASSRTHSGGRNEQFF. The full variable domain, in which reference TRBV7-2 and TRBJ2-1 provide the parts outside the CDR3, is GAGVSQSPSNKVTEKGKDVELRCDPISGHTALYWYRQSLGQGLEFLIYFQGNSAPDKSGLPSDRFSAERTGGSVSTLTIQRTQQEDSAVYLCASSRTHSGGRNEQFFGPGTRLTVL.

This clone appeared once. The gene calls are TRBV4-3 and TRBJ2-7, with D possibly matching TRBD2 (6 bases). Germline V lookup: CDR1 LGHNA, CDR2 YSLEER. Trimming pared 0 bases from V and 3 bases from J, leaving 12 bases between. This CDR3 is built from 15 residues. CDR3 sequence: CASSQDEGGNYEQYF. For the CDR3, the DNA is TGCGCCAGCAGCCAAGATGAAGGAGGGAACTACGAGCAGTACTTC.

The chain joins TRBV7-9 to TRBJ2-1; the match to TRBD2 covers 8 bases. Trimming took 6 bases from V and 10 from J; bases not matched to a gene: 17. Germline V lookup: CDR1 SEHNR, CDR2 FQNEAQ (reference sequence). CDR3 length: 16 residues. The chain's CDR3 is CASRSSGTRGGSEQFF. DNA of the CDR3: TGTGCCAGCAGATCCTCCGGGACCCGGGGGGGAAGCGAGCAGTTCTTC. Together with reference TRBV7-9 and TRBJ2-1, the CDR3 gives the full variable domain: DTGVSQNPRHKITKRGQNVTFRCDPISEHNRLYWYRQTLGQGPEFLTYFQNEAQLEKSRLLSDRFSAERPKGSFSTLEIQRTEQGDSAMYLCASRSSGTRGGSEQFFGPGTRLTVL.

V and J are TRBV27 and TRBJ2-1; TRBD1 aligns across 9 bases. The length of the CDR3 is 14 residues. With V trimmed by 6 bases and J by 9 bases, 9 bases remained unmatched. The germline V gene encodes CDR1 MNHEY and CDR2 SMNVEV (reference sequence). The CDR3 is CASSLRTGVSEQFF. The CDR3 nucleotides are TGTGCCAGCAGCCTAAGGACAGGGGTTAGTGAGCAGTTCTTC.

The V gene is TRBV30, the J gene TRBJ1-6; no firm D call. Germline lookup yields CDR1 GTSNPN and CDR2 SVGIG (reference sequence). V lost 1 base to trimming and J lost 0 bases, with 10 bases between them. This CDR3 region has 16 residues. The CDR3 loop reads CAWSDMPRSYNSPLHF. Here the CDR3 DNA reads TGTGCCTGGAGTGACATGCCCCGCTCCTATAATTCACCCCTCCACTTT.

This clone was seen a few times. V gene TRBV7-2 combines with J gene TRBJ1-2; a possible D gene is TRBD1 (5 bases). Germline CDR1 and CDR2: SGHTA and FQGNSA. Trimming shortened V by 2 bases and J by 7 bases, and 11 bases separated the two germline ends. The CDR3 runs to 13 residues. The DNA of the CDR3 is TGTGCCAGCAGCTTATCAGGGCGAGTTGGCTACACCTTC. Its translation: CASSLSGRVGYTF.

CDR3 region: CASSFRGTQYF. The DNA for the CDR3 is TGTGCCAGCAGTTTTCGCGGGACCCAGTACTTC. V and J are TRBV27 and TRBJ2-5, with D hard to call. The CDR3 is made up of 11 amino acids. Trimming stripped 3 bases from V and 7 bases from J, with 6 bases between. Looked up from germline, CDR1 is MNHEY and CDR2 is SMNVEV (reference sequence).

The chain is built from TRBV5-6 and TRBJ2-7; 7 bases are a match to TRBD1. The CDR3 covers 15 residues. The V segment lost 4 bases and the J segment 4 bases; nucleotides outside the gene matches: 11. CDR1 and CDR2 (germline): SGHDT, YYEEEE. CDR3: CASSLLPGQKYEQYF. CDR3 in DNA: TGTGCCAGCAGCCTCCTCCCGGGACAGAAATACGAGCAGTACTTC.

DNA for the CDR3: TGTGCCAGCAGCTTAACGGGGGGTGGCTACACCTTC. Residues: CASSLTGGGYTF. V is TRBV7-2 and J is TRBJ1-2, with D possibly being TRBD1 (5 bases). Germline CDR1 SGHTA, CDR2 FQGNSA. The CDR3 has 12 residues. V shed 2 bases and J shed 7 bases, with 8 bases lying between them.

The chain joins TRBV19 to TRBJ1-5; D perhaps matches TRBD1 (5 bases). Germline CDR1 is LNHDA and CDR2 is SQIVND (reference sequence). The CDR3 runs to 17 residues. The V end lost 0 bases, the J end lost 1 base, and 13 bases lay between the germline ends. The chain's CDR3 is CASSIDPRESSNQPQHF. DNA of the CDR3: TGTGCCAGTAGTATAGACCCCAGGGAATCCAGCAATCAGCCCCAGCATTTT. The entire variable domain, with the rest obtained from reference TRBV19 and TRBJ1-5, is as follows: DGGITQSPKYLFRKEGQNVTLSCEQNLNHDAMYWYRQDPGQGLRLIYYSQIVNDFQKGDIAEGYSVSREKKESFPLTVTSAQKNPTAFYLCASSIDPRESSNQPQHFGDGTRLSIL.